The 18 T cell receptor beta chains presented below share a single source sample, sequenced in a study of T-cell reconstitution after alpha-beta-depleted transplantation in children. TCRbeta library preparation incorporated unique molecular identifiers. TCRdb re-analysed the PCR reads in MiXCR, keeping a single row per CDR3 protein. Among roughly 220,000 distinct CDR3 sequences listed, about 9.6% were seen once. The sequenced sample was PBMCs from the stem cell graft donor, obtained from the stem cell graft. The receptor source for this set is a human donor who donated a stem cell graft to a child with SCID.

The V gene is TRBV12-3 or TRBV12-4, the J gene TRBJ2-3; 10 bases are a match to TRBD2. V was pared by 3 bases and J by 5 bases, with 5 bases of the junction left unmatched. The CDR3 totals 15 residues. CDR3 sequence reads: CASSFQRGGGDTQYF. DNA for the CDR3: TGTGCCAGCAGTTTCCAGCGGGGGGGAGGAGATACGCAGTATTTT.

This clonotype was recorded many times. CDR3 protein: CASRFTGTGGRGGSNQPQHF. DNA of the CDR3: TGTGCCAGCAGATTTACCGGGACAGGGGGCAGAGGGGGAAGCAATCAGCCCCAGCATTTT. V usage is TRBV12-3 or TRBV12-4 and J usage is TRBJ1-5; 12 bases map to TRBD1. The ends lost 6 bases at V and 1 base at J; junction bases unmatched: 16. CDR3 length equals 20 residues.

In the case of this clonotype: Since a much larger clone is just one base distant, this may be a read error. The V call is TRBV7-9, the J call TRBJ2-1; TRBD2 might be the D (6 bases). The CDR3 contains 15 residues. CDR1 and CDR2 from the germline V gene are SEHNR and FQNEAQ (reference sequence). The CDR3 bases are TGTGCCAGCAGCTCGACGGGACTCCGAAGCGATGATCAGTTCTTC. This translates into CASSSTGLRSDDQFF.

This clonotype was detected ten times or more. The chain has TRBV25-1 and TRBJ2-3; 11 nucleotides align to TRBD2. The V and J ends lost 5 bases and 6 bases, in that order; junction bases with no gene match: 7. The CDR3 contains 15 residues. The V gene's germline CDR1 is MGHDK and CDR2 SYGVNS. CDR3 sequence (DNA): TGTGCCAGCAGTCGCTTTAGCGGGGGGGTGGATACGCAGTATTTT. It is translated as CASSRFSGGVDTQYF.

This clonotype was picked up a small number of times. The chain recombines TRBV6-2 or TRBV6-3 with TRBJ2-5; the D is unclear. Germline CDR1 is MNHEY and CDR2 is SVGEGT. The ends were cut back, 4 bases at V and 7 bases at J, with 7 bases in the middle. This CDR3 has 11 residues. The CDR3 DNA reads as TGTGCCAGCAGTTCGGGCGGGACCCAGTACTTC. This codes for CASSSGGTQYF.

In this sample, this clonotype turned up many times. In nucleotides, the CDR3 is TGTGCCAGCAGTTCGGGGTACGAAGCCTACGAGCAGTACTTC. This sequence encodes CASSSGYEAYEQYF. This sequence joins TRBV28 and TRBJ2-7, with D perhaps TRBD2 (5 bases). Germline CDR1 and CDR2: MDHEN and SYDVKM. Trimming took 4 bases from V and 2 from J, leaving 12 bases between them. The CDR3 has 14 amino acids. Based on the CDR3 plus reference TRBV28 and TRBJ2-7, the full variable domain is DVKVTQSSRYLVKRTGEKVFLECVQDMDHENMFWYRQDPGLGLRLIYFSYDVKMKEKGDIPEGYSVSREKKERFSLILESASTNQTSMYLCASSSGYEAYEQYFGPGTRLTVT.

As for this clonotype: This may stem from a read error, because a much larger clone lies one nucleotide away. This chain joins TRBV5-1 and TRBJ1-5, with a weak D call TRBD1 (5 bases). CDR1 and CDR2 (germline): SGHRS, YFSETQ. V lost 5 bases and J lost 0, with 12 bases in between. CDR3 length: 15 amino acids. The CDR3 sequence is CASRLWGHSNQPQHF. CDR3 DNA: TGCGCCAGCAGGTTATGGGGCCATAGCAATCAGCCCCAGCATTTT.

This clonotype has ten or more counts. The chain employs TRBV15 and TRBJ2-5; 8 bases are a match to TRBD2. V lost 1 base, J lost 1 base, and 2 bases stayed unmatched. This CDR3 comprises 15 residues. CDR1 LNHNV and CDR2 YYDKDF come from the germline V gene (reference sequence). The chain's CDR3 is CATSRGTSGQETQYF. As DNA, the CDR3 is TGTGCCACCAGCAGAGGAACTAGCGGCCAAGAGACCCAGTACTTC.

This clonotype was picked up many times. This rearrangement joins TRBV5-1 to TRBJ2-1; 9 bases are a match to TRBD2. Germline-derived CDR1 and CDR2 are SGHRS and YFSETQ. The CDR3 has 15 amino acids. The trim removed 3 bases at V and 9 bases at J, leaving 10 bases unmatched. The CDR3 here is CASSSFAGGLVEQFF. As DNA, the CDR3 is TGCGCCAGCAGCTCTTTCGCGGGGGGGCTGGTTGAGCAGTTCTTC. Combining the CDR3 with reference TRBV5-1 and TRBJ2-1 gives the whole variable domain KAGVTQTPRYLIKTRGQQVTLSCSPISGHRSVSWYQQTPGQGLQFLFEYFSETQRNKGNFPGRFSGRQFSNSRSEMNVSTLELGDSALYLCASSSFAGGLVEQFFGPGTRLTVL.

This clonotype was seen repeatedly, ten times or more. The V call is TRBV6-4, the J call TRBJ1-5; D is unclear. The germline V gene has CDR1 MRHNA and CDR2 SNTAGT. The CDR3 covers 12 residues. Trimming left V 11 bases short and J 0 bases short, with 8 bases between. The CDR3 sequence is CAAQNSNQPQHF. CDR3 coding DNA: TGTGCCGCCCAGAATAGCAATCAGCCCCAGCATTTT.

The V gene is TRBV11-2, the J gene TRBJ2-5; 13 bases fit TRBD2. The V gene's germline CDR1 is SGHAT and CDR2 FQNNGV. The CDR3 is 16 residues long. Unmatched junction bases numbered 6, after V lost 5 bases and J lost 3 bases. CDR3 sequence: CASSPRLAGGEETQYF. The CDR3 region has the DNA TGTGCCAGCAGCCCCAGACTAGCGGGGGGTGAAGAGACCCAGTACTTC.

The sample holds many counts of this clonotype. CDR3 amino acids: CASSLFLWNQPQHF. The CDR3 nucleotides read TGTGCCAGCAGTTTGTTTCTTTGGAATCAGCCCCAGCATTTT. This chain links TRBV12-3 or TRBV12-4 with TRBJ1-5; no clear D gene. Deletions cut 3 bases from V and 4 bases from J, with 10 bases between. CDR3 length: 14 residues.

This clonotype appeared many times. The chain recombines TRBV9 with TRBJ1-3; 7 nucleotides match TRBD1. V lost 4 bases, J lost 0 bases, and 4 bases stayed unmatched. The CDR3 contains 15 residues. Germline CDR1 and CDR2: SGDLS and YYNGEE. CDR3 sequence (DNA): TGTGCCAGCAGCATGGGACAGAGCTCTGGAAACACCATATATTTT. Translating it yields CASSMGQSSGNTIYF.

The CDR3 protein is CASSIAAGSSYNEQFF. Here the CDR3 DNA reads TGTGCCAGCAGCATCGCCGCGGGGAGCTCCTACAATGAGCAGTTCTTC. V gene TRBV7-3 combines with J gene TRBJ2-1; tentative D call: TRBD2 (6 bases). CDR3 length: 16 residues. In germline, CDR1 is SGHTA, CDR2 FQGTGA. The V and J ends lost 5 bases and 0 bases respectively, with 14 bases between them.

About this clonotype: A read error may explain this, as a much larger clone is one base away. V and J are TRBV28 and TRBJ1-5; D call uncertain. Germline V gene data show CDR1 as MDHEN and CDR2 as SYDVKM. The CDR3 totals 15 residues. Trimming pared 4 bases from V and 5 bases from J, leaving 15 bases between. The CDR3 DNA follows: TGTGCCAGCAGTTCACAAGACGGGCAAGATCAGCCCCAGCATTTT. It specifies CASSSQDGQDQPQHF.

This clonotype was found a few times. CDR3 bases: TGTGCCAGCAGCCTCGGGACAGGTACAATGACCCAGTACTTC. It encodes CASSLGTGTMTQYF. The chain couples TRBV12-3 or TRBV12-4 to TRBJ2-5; 8 bases are a match to TRBD1. V dropped 6 bases and J dropped 7; count of bases not matched to a gene: 10. The CDR3 covers 14 residues.

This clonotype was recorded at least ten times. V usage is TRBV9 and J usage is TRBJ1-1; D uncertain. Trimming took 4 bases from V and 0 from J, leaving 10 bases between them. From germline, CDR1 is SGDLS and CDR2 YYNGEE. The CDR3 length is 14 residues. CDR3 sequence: CASSPGFVNTEAFF. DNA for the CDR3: TGTGCCAGCAGCCCCGGGTTCGTGAACACTGAAGCTTTCTTT.

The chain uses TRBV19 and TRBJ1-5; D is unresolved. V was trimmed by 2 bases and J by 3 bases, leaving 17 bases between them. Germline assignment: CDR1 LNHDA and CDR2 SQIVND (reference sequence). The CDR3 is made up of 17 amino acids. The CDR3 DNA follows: TGTGCCAGTAGTATAAAGTCTTCTGGGAGAGCCAATCAGCCCCAGCATTTT. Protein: CASSIKSSGRANQPQHF.